This TCR beta chain came from a study of cytomegalovirus exposure and HLA in healthy donors. Germline values: CDR1 MDHEN, CDR2 SYDVKM. V lost 7 bases and J lost 4; bases outside the gene matches: 3. This CDR3 comprises 12 residues. Only a few counts were recorded for this clone. Researchers ran the PCR with 60 Vbeta and 13 Jbeta primers. This table comes from immunoSEQ multiplex PCR, and its TCRdb copy is limited to in-frame clones, with some not included. Of 170,000 or so clones detected, about 80% appear once; the ten largest clones hold 2.4%. The chain links TRBV28 to TRBJ1-2; 7 bases line up with TRBD1. The sequencing sample was made of PBMCs. This receptor was obtained from a man between 60 and 70 years old in good health and CMV-seronegative. CDR3 in amino acids: CASNTGAYGYTF. The CDR3 coding sequence is TGTGCCAGCAATACAGGGGCCTATGGCTACACCTTC.